This TCR beta chain comes out of a study of PD-1 blockade in classical Hodgkin lymphoma. Points on this clone: Its antigen is still unknown.

Time point meaning: cycle 4 day 1 (C4D1), after 6 weeks of nivolumab. Exposure to brentuximab vedotin varied, and each patient had relapsed following autologous stem cell transplantation. Investigators isolated CD4+ T cells from thawed PBMCs through magnetic negative selection. The data were produced by immunoSEQ multiplex PCR, yet TCRdb's version contains in-frame clones alone and is incomplete. The sample carries around 30,000 clones, roughly nine tenths recorded once. Trimming took off 4 bases at V and 4 bases at J, with 13 bases between the two ends. Looked up from germline, CDR1 is MNHNS and CDR2 is SASEGT. The CDR3 covers 14 residues. Study-wide points: Complete responders' diversity at baseline resembled that of newly diagnosed patients. The study found that TCR diversity rose significantly by C4D1 in CD4+ but not CD8+ cells. Baseline TCR diversity was reportedly lower in newly diagnosed patients than healthy donors. Why the repertoires differ is still unclear, perhaps disease activity or prior therapy.

The receptor comes from a human donor with classical Hodgkin lymphoma. This chain connects TRBV6-1 to TRBJ1-2, with D possibly being TRBD1 (6 bases). Specimen: CD4+ T cells from blood, collected before the fourth cycle of nivolumab. CDR3 sequence reads: CASSAVLGAYGYTF. CDR3 sequence (DNA): TGTGCCAGCAGTGCGGTTTTGGGGGCCTATGGCTACACCTTC.